The 16 T cell receptor beta chains presented below share a single source sample, sequenced in a study of cytomegalovirus exposure and HLA in healthy donors. This table comes from immunoSEQ multiplex PCR, and its TCRdb copy is limited to in-frame clones, with some not included. The data hold 150,000 or so clones, with 85% to 90% observed a single time. The specimen was PBMCs. Receptors were obtained from a woman aged 18-35 years in good health and CMV-seronegative.

The chain couples TRBV11-2 to TRBJ2-2; 7 nucleotides line up with TRBD1. V shed 7 bases and J 5 bases; nucleotides not matched to a gene: 7. The CDR3 runs 14 residues. Per germline, CDR1 SGHAT and CDR2 FQNNGV. The CDR3 loop reads CASTNPGGTGELFF. The CDR3 DNA follows: TGTGCCAGCACCAACCCAGGGGGAACCGGGGAGCTGTTTTTT.

The chain has TRBV5-1 and TRBJ1-4; D remains ambiguous. CDR1 is SGHRS and CDR2 is YFSETQ in the germline V gene. CDR3 length equals 15 residues. The germline V and J ends were trimmed by 3 bases and 4 bases, with 13 bases remaining between them. The CDR3 bases are TGCGCCAGCAGCTCGGACCGCGGGTTTAATGAAAAACTGTTTTTT. It encodes CASSSDRGFNEKLFF. The variable domain in full, with the rest retrieved from reference TRBV5-1 and TRBJ1-4, is KAGVTQTPRYLIKTRGQQVTLSCSPISGHRSVSWYQQTPGQGLQFLFEYFSETQRNKGNFPGRFSGRQFSNSRSEMNVSTLELGDSALYLCASSSDRGFNEKLFFGSGTQLSVL.

This clone came up a few times. The chain combines TRBV27 with TRBJ1-6; TRBD1 is a possible D gene (6 bases). Trimming cost V 6 bases and J 5 bases, with 8 bases left between them. Looked up from germline, CDR1 is MNHEY and CDR2 is SMNVEV (reference sequence). This CDR3 spans 13 amino acids. The DNA of the CDR3 is TGTGCCAGCAGCTGGACAGATAATTCACCCCTCCACTTT. Protein sequence: CASSWTDNSPLHF.

This clone has only a few counts. The DNA for the CDR3 is TGTGCCAGCATTTGGACACTTAGGAACGGGGAGCTGTTTTTT. Its translation is CASIWTLRNGELFF. The chain joins TRBV6-1 to TRBJ2-2, with D possibly TRBD1 on 5 matching bases. Germline loops: CDR1 MNHNS, CDR2 SASEGT. The V end was cut by 7 bases, the J end by 7 bases, with 16 bases between. The CDR3 loop spans 14 amino acids.

The chain couples TRBV11-2 to TRBJ1-1; no clear D. CDR3 length: 11 amino acids. Germline assignment: CDR1 SGHAT and CDR2 FQNNGV. The V and J ends lost 2 bases and 9 bases respectively, with 7 bases between them. CDR3 coding DNA: TGTGCCAGCAGCTTACACAGCCAAGCTTTCTTT. Its protein is CASSLHSQAFF.

This sequence joins TRBV10-1 and TRBJ2-3, with 7 bases matching TRBD1. This CDR3 region has 15 residues. In germline, CDR1 is WNHNN, CDR2 SYGVQD (reference sequence). Trimming took 0 bases from V and 5 from J; bases not matched to a gene: 5. This CDR3 is CASSESATGRDTQYF. The CDR3 DNA reads TGCGCCAGCAGTGAGTCGGCGACAGGGCGAGATACGCAGTATTTT.

This chain connects TRBV4-1 to TRBJ2-5, with D possibly being TRBD2 (6 bases). The V end lost 3 bases, the J end lost 5 bases, and 19 bases lay between the germline ends. The germline V gene has CDR1 MGHRA and CDR2 YSYEKL. The CDR3 loop spans 16 amino acids. The CDR3 bases are TGCGCCAGCAGCCATTTGGGGACTGGCCCCGGGGAGACCCAGTACTTC. It is translated as CASSHLGTGPGETQYF.

The chain employs TRBV5-6 and TRBJ1-2; 9 bases fit TRBD1. Trimming removed 0 bases from V and 1 base from J; junction bases left unmatched: 13. CDR3 length: 19 amino acids. In germline, CDR1 is SGHDT, CDR2 YYEEEE. CDR3 sequence: CASSLGRSRDREFNYGYTF. The CDR3 DNA sequence: TGTGCCAGCAGCTTGGGAAGAAGCCGGGACAGGGAATTTAACTATGGCTACACCTTC.

The V call is TRBV7-3, the J call TRBJ2-1, with 15 positions matching TRBD2. CDR3 length equals 18 residues. The V segment lost 5 bases and the J segment 8 bases; nucleotides outside the gene matches: 13. Germline V CDR1 and CDR2: SGHTA, FQGTGA. The CDR3, as DNA: TGTGCCAGCAGCCCCGGACTAGCGGGGGGGCCGGACCACGATGAGCAGTTCTTC. This translates into CASSPGLAGGPDHDEQFF.

This chain uses TRBV5-1 with TRBJ2-1; tentatively, D is TRBD1 (6 bases). This CDR3 contains 12 residues. The germline V gene has CDR1 SGHRS and CDR2 YFSETQ. The ends were cut back, 3 bases at V and 5 bases at J, with 6 bases in the middle. CDR3 sequence: CASSSGDNEQFF. In nucleotides, the CDR3 is TGCGCCAGCAGCTCAGGGGACAATGAGCAGTTCTTC.

The V call is TRBV29-1, the J call TRBJ2-1, with 13 nucleotides matching TRBD2. Germline CDR1 SQVTM, CDR2 ANQGSEA. The V segment lost 3 bases and the J segment 7 bases; nucleotides outside the gene matches: 3. The CDR3 covers 14 residues. The CDR3 DNA is TGCAGCGTTGAGGGGACTAGCGGGGCAAATGAGCAGTTCTTC. Amino acids: CSVEGTSGANEQFF.

This chain joins TRBV6-5 and TRBJ1-2; D is perhaps TRBD1 (5 bases). The CDR3 loop spans 15 amino acids. V was shortened by 2 bases and J by 1 base, with 11 bases between the two germline ends. Germline CDR1 MNHEY, CDR2 SVGAGI. In DNA form, the CDR3 reads TGTGCCAGCAGTTACCGACAGCTTGGTAACTATGGCTACACCTTC. Translation: CASSYRQLGNYGYTF.

The J gene is TRBJ2-2, the V gene TRBV7-8, with 9 positions matching TRBD1. V shed 5 bases and J 2 bases; nucleotides not matched to a gene: 12. CDR1 and CDR2 from the germline V gene are SGHVS and FQNEAQ. The CDR3 runs to 18 residues. This CDR3 reads CASSPAIGTGHNTGELFF. DNA for the CDR3: TGTGCCAGCAGCCCAGCTATCGGGACAGGGCACAACACCGGGGAGCTGTTTTTT.

A few counts support this clone. The CDR3 loop reads CASSLQGVSPLHF. The CDR3 DNA is TGTGCCAGCAGCTTGCAGGGTGTTTCACCCCTCCACTTT. The gene calls are TRBV7-9 and TRBJ1-6, with a possible D match to TRBD1 (5 bases). The CDR3 extends over 13 amino acids. CDR1 SEHNR and CDR2 FQNEAQ come from the germline V gene (reference sequence). Between the trimmed V and J ends, which lost 3 bases and 9 bases, there was a span of 9 bases.

This clone was seen a few times. The chain combines TRBV19 with TRBJ1-6, with D uncertain. CDR3 length: 11 amino acids. The V gene lost 11 bases and the J gene lost 6 bases, with 8 bases spanning the gap. Germline assignment: CDR1 LNHDA and CDR2 SQIVND (reference sequence). The CDR3 is CAGGPNSPLHF. As DNA, the CDR3 is TGTGCCGGAGGGCCTAATTCACCCCTCCACTTT. The whole variable domain, remainder taken from reference TRBV19 and TRBJ1-6, is DGGITQSPKYLFRKEGQNVTLSCEQNLNHDAMYWYRQDPGQGLRLIYYSQIVNDFQKGDIAEGYSVSREKKESFPLTVTSAQKNPTAFYLCAGGPNSPLHFGNGTRLTVT.

The chain links TRBV19 to TRBJ1-5; 9 positions agree with TRBD1. Germline lookup yields CDR1 LNHDA and CDR2 SQIVND (reference sequence). After removal of 8 bases from V and 6 bases from J, the junction contained 8 bases not matched to a gene. CDR3 length: 14 residues. The CDR3 bases are TGTGCCAGTTATAAAGGGACAGGGATTCAGCCCCAGCATTTT. Translating it yields CASYKGTGIQPQHF.